The rows below give T cell receptor beta chains drawn from one sample of a study of radiation and T cells in renal cell carcinoma. Some clones are missing from TCRdb's copy, which holds only in-frame ones; the method was immunoSEQ multiplex PCR. The profile shows tens of thousands of clones, approximately 80% of them singletons. The sequencing used blood, collected from a patient whose treatment included radiotherapy and nephrectomy. Receptors were obtained from a man in his sixties with renal cell carcinoma. CDR3s include the opening cysteine and the closing phenylalanine or tryptophan. The D gene is left open where the match is weak. The size field is filled for only some rows; it gives once, few, many or a size class.

cdr3_nt | cdr3_aa | d_call | j_call | v_call | clone_size
TGTGCCAGCAGTGAGCTACCCGGGACAGGGATGTACGAGCAGTACTTC | CASSELPGTGMYEQYF | TRBD1 | TRBJ2-7 | TRBV6-1 | once
TGTGCCACCAGCGCAGGGGGGGGGAGAGGAGGCCATGGCTACACCTTC | CATSAGGGRGGHGYTF | TRBD1 | TRBJ1-2 | TRBV15 | .
TGCGCCAGCAGCTTGTTCGCAGGGATGGATAACTATGGCTACACCTTC | CASSLFAGMDNYGYTF | . | TRBJ1-2 | TRBV5-1 | once
TGTGCCAGCAGATGGGGGGACGAAGATACGCAGTATTTT | CASRWGDEDTQYF | . | TRBJ2-3 | TRBV25-1 | .
TGTGCCAGCAGTCCATCACTAGCGGTGGGTGAGCAGTTCTTC | CASSPSLAVGEQFF | TRBD2 | TRBJ2-1 | TRBV7-3 | .
TGCGCCACGACCCAGGGACTAGCAACAGATACGCAGTATTTT | CATTQGLATDTQYF | TRBD2 | TRBJ2-3 | TRBV5-1 | .
TGCGCCAGCAGCCATTTGCTAGCGGGAGGGGGTAATGAGCAGTTCTTC | CASSHLLAGGGNEQFF | TRBD2 | TRBJ2-1 | TRBV4-1 | once
TGCGCCAGCAGCTCAGGACTAGCGGGACGCACAGATACGCAGTATTTT | CASSSGLAGRTDTQYF | TRBD2 | TRBJ2-3 | TRBV10-1 | .
TGTGCCAGCAGCGTAGCTGAGGAGGGGCCCCAGCATTTT | CASSVAEEGPQHF | . | TRBJ1-5 | TRBV9 | .
TGTGCCAGCAGTTTAGCAGGGGGCAACACTGAAGCTTTCTTT | CASSLAGGNTEAFF | TRBD1 | TRBJ1-1 | TRBV27 | .
TGTGCCAGCAGCGCTCCCGGGGTGGGCTCTGGGGCCAACGTCCTGACTTTC | CASSAPGVGSGANVLTF | . | TRBJ2-6 | TRBV27 | .
TGTGCCAGCAGTGAACGAGAAATGGGTCCTGGAAACACCATATATTTT | CASSEREMGPGNTIYF | . | TRBJ1-3 | TRBV6-1 | once